The 24 T cell receptor beta chains in this list originate from one sample, sequenced in a study of OX40 agonist ivuxolimab in advanced cancers. The table came from immunoSEQ multiplex PCR; TCRdb's copy has only in-frame clones and leaves some out. The sample has roughly 67,000 clones, roughly 86% seen once. The material was CD4+ or CD8+ T cells sorted from blood, obtained in a trial of the OX40 agonist ivuxolimab. The receptors were sampled from an adult with an advanced solid tumor such as melanoma, head and neck, liver or kidney cancer.

The V gene is TRBV11-3, the J gene TRBJ2-1; the match to TRBD1 covers 9 bases. CDR1 is SGHNT and CDR2 is YENEEA in the germline V gene. Trimming at V came to 5 bases and at J to 5 bases, leaving 10 bases not matched to a gene. This CDR3 region has 16 residues. The CDR3 reads CASSRTPGQGNNEQFF. The DNA of the CDR3 is TGTGCCAGCAGCCGAACCCCCGGACAGGGGAACAATGAGCAGTTCTTC.

The chain has TRBV4-1 and TRBJ1-4; perhaps TRBD1 as D (6 bases). This CDR3 comprises 13 residues. Trimming removed 4 bases from V and 4 bases from J, with 7 bases in between. The germline V gene has CDR1 MGHRA and CDR2 YSYEKL. The CDR3 sequence is CASSLQGNEKLFF. In DNA, the CDR3 is TGCGCCAGCAGCCTACAGGGTAATGAAAAACTGTTTTTT.

CDR3 amino acids: CASSVGQDSYEQYF. Here the CDR3 DNA reads TGTGCCAGTAGTGTCGGACAGGACTCCTACGAGCAGTACTTC. The chain employs TRBV19 and TRBJ2-7, with 7 bases lining up with TRBD1. The trim removed 5 bases at V and 0 bases at J, leaving 4 bases unmatched. Germline CDR1 LNHDA, CDR2 SQIVND (reference sequence). There are 14 residues in the CDR3. The full variable domain, rest sourced from reference TRBV19 and TRBJ2-7, is DGGITQSPKYLFRKEGQNVTLSCEQNLNHDAMYWYRQDPGQGLRLIYYSQIVNDFQKGDIAEGYSVSREKKESFPLTVTSAQKNPTAFYLCASSVGQDSYEQYFGPGTRLTVT.

The chain couples TRBV11-3 to TRBJ2-7; no firm D call. Germline CDR1 is SGHNT and CDR2 is YENEEA. The CDR3 runs to 15 residues. V was shortened by 0 bases and J by 0 bases, with 9 bases between the two germline ends. The DNA of the CDR3 is TGTGCCAGCAGCTTAGATGCGGCGAGCTCCTACGAGCAGTACTTC. This encodes CASSLDAASSYEQYF.

The chain has TRBV4-3 and TRBJ2-7, with D hard to call. Germline V gene data show CDR1 as LGHNA and CDR2 as YSLEER. V dropped 0 bases and J dropped 13 bases, with 16 bases sitting between them. The CDR3 has 13 amino acids. CDR3 amino acids: CASSQEIGRRYYF. The CDR3 nucleotides are TGCGCCAGCAGCCAAGAGATCGGACGGCGTTATTACTTC.

The J gene is TRBJ2-2, the V gene TRBV19, with D perhaps TRBD1 (5 bases). This CDR3 contains 14 residues. V lost 6 bases to trimming and J lost 2 bases, with 10 bases between them. Germline V CDR1 and CDR2: LNHDA, SQIVND (reference sequence). The CDR3 region has the DNA TGTGCCAGTAGACCGACAGACAACACCGGGGAGCTGTTTTTT. Residues: CASRPTDNTGELFF. The entire variable domain, with the rest obtained from reference TRBV19 and TRBJ2-2, is as follows: DGGITQSPKYLFRKEGQNVTLSCEQNLNHDAMYWYRQDPGQGLRLIYYSQIVNDFQKGDIAEGYSVSREKKESFPLTVTSAQKNPTAFYLCASRPTDNTGELFFGEGSRLTVL.

V is TRBV6-1 and J is TRBJ2-5, with D unclear. Germline V CDR1 and CDR2: MNHNS, SASEGT. The CDR3 length is 10 residues. Trimming cost V 7 bases and J 3 bases, with 3 bases left between them. The chain's CDR3 is CASKEETQYF. CDR3 DNA: TGTGCCAGCAAGGAAGAGACCCAGTACTTC.

The CDR3 loop is CASSTHREQYF. CDR3 DNA: TGTGCCAGCAGTACCCACCGCGAGCAGTACTTC. J is TRBJ2-7 and V is TRBV28; D is ambiguous. The V gene lost 5 bases and the J gene lost 6 bases, with 8 bases spanning the gap. Germline CDR1 MDHEN, CDR2 SYDVKM. The CDR3 runs to 11 residues.

V usage is TRBV7-2 and J usage is TRBJ2-1; TRBD1 agrees at 7 bases. After removal of 1 base from V and 2 bases from J, the junction contained 2 bases not matched to a gene. Germline V gives CDR1 SGHTA, CDR2 FQGNSA. The CDR3 runs to 15 residues. The DNA for the CDR3 is TGTGCCAGCAGCTTAGACAGGGGTACCTACAATGAGCAGTTCTTC. As protein: CASSLDRGTYNEQFF.

Only one count was recorded for this clone. The gene calls are TRBV5-6 and TRBJ2-5; 10 positions match TRBD1. The CDR3 contains 17 residues. Germline assignment: CDR1 SGHDT and CDR2 YYEEEE. The V gene end was trimmed by 6 bases and the J gene end by 5 bases; junction bases not matched to a gene: 16. CDR3 DNA sequence: TGTGCCAGCACCGTCTATGAGGGACAGGGGCGTGGGGAGACCCAGTACTTC. It encodes CASTVYEGQGRGETQYF.

The V and J genes are TRBV5-5 and TRBJ1-2, with D possibly being TRBD1 (5 bases). This CDR3 has 15 residues. V shed 0 bases and J shed 0 bases, with 9 bases lying between them. Germline V gene sequence: CDR1 SGHKS, CDR2 YYEKEE (reference sequence). The CDR3 DNA reads as TGTGCCAGCAGCTTGGAGGGGCCTCCTAACTATGGCTACACCTTC. It yields the protein CASSLEGPPNYGYTF. The full variable domain, its missing parts supplied by reference TRBV5-5 and TRBJ1-2, is DAGVTQSPTHLIKTRGQQVTLRCSPISGHKSVSWYQQVLGQGPQFIFQYYEKEERGRGNFPDRFSARQFPNYSSELNVNALLLGDSALYLCASSLEGPPNYGYTFGSGTRLTVV.

The chain recombines TRBV7-9 with TRBJ2-3, with a possible D match to TRBD2 (6 bases). There are 18 residues in the CDR3. Germline-derived CDR1 and CDR2 are SEHNR and FQNEAQ (reference sequence). V dropped 0 bases and J dropped 0 bases, with 16 bases sitting between them. CDR3 loop: CASSLAGGTLASTDTQYF. The CDR3 coding sequence is TGTGCCAGCAGCTTAGCCGGCGGGACCCTCGCTAGCACAGATACGCAGTATTTT.

The V gene is TRBV7-2, the J gene TRBJ1-1, with D possibly matching TRBD1 (5 bases). This CDR3 has 13 amino acids. Germline CDR1 reads SGHTA; CDR2 reads FQGNSA. V lost 3 bases and J lost 1, with 6 bases in between. In nucleotides, the CDR3 is TGTGCCAGCAGCTTCCAGGGGAACACTGAAGCTTTCTTT. Amino acids: CASSFQGNTEAFF.

This chain connects TRBV28 to TRBJ1-3; no clear D. Trimming removed 7 bases at V and 0 bases at J, with 10 bases between. The germline V gene encodes CDR1 MDHEN and CDR2 SYDVKM. This CDR3 contains 14 residues. The CDR3 bases are TGTGCCAGCACTCTCCAGGCCTCTGGAAACACCATATATTTT. It yields the protein CASTLQASGNTIYF.

The chain couples TRBV11-2 to TRBJ1-2; D may be TRBD1 (6 bases). Per the germline V gene, CDR1 is SGHAT and CDR2 is FQNNGV. This CDR3 has 16 residues. Trimming removed 2 bases from V and 5 bases from J, with 18 bases in between. The CDR3 nucleotides are TGTGCCAGCAGCTTACCACAGGGCGCGTCTTCTTATGGCTACACCTTC. This translates into CASSLPQGASSYGYTF.

The chain is built from TRBV15 and TRBJ2-7; tentative D call: TRBD2 (5 bases). CDR1 is LNHNV and CDR2 is YYDKDF in the germline V gene (reference sequence). The CDR3 spans 13 residues. V was shortened by 1 base and J by 6 bases, with 10 bases between the two germline ends. The CDR3: CATSRGRIAEQYF. The CDR3 nucleotides read TGTGCCACCAGCAGAGGGAGGATTGCCGAGCAGTACTTC. The full variable domain, completed using reference TRBV15 and TRBJ2-7, is DAMVIQNPRYQVTQFGKPVTLSCSQTLNHNVMYWYQQKSSQAPKLLFHYYDKDFNNEADTPDNFQSRRPNTSFCFLDIRSPGLGDTAMYLCATSRGRIAEQYFGPGTRLTVT.

V is TRBV27 and J is TRBJ2-3; unclear D gene. V was trimmed by 0 bases and J by 3 bases, leaving 10 bases between them. From germline, CDR1 is MNHEY and CDR2 SMNVEV (reference sequence). The CDR3 has 15 residues. In DNA form, the CDR3 reads TGTGCCAGCAGTTTATCAGTTCCCGAAACAGATACGCAGTATTTT. It codes for CASSLSVPETDTQYF.

The chain joins TRBV5-1 to TRBJ1-1; TRBD1 is a possible D gene (6 bases). The CDR3 covers 14 residues. V lost 7 bases and J 4 bases, leaving 17 bases between the germline ends. In germline, CDR1 is SGHRS, CDR2 YFSETQ. The CDR3 nucleotides read TGCGCCAGCGGAACGGGCTCAGGGGTCACTGAAGCTTTCTTT. Translated, it gives CASGTGSGVTEAFF.

As DNA, the CDR3 is TGTGCCAGCTCGCCTGCCCCCGACCGGGGACGTCGCCAGCATTTT. Translation: CASSPAPDRGRRQHF. The V gene is TRBV18, the J gene TRBJ1-5; a weak D match, TRBD1 (5 bases). The germline V gene has CDR1 KGHSH and CDR2 LQKENI. This CDR3 spans 15 amino acids. V lost 6 bases, J lost 12 bases, and 24 bases lay in between.

This clone came up many times. The gene calls are TRBV6-4 and TRBJ2-1; TRBD2 aligns across 12 bases. This CDR3 region has 15 residues. The trim removed 4 bases at V and 5 bases at J, leaving 3 bases unmatched. The germline gives CDR1 MRHNA, CDR2 SNTAGT. CDR3 region: CASSATSGGHNEQFF. CDR3 sequence (DNA): TGTGCCAGCAGTGCTACTAGCGGGGGGCACAATGAGCAGTTCTTC.

V is TRBV18 and J is TRBJ1-1, with D maybe TRBD1 (5 bases). Germline-derived CDR1 and CDR2 are KGHSH and LQKENI. The CDR3 is 16 residues long. Trimming took 1 base from V and 3 from J, leaving 15 bases between them. The CDR3 DNA reads as TGTGCCAGCTCACCACGCTTGGGGGTTGCTCACACTGAAGCTTTCTTT. This codes for CASSPRLGVAHTEAFF.

The V call is TRBV6-1, the J call TRBJ2-3; 7 bases fit TRBD2. In germline, CDR1 is MNHNS, CDR2 SASEGT. The trim removed 8 bases at V and 7 bases at J, leaving 3 bases unmatched. The CDR3 is 11 residues long. This chain's CDR3 is CASGGEYTQYF. The CDR3 DNA is TGTGCCAGCGGGGGGGAATATACGCAGTATTTT.

This chain links TRBV19 with TRBJ2-5, with 7 bases fitting TRBD1. The CDR3 sequence is 14 residues long. V shed 4 bases, J shed 2 bases, and the junction held 4 bases outside the gene matches. Germline V CDR1 and CDR2: LNHDA, SQIVND (reference sequence). This CDR3 reads CASSTPRGQETQYF. The DNA for the CDR3 is TGTGCCAGTAGTACCCCCAGGGGGCAAGAGACCCAGTACTTC.

The rearrangement uses TRBV7-3 and TRBJ2-1; 9 nucleotides align to TRBD2. Germline V CDR1 and CDR2: SGHTA, FQGTGA. The CDR3 consists of 15 residues. Germline trimming cut 3 bases from V and 5 bases from J; bases unmatched to any gene: 5. The CDR3 DNA follows: TGTGCCAGCAGCTTGGGGCCTAGCGGGAACAATGAGCAGTTCTTC. Amino acids: CASSLGPSGNNEQFF.